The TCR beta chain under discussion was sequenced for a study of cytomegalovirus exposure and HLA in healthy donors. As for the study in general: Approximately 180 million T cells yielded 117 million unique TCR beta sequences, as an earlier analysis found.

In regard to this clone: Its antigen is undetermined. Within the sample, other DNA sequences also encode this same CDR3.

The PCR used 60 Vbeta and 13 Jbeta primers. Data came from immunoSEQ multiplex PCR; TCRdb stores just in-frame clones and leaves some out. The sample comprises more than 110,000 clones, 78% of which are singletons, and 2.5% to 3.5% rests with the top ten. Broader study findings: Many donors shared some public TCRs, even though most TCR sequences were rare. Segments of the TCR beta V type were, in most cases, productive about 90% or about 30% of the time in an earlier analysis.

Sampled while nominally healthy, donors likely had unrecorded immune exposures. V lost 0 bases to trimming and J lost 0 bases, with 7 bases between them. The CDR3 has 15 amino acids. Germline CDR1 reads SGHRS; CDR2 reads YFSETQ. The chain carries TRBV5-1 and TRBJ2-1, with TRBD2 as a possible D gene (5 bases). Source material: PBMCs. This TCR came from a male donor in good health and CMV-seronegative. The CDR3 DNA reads TGCGCCAGCAGCTTGGGTGGGAGCTCCTACAATGAGCAGTTCTTC. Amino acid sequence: CASSLGGSSYNEQFF.